The rows below give T cell receptor beta chains drawn from one sample of a study of blood T cell repertoires in COVID-19. Profiled with immunoSEQ multiplex PCR; TCRdb holds only in-frame clones, not every one. The data show about 130,000 clones, 70% to 90% seen once. Sequencing was done on a sample of peripheral blood. The receptors stem from a woman older than 75 with acute or convalescent COVID-19. The CDR3 runs from the conserved cysteine through the conserved F or W. D genes are given only for firm matches. Expanded clones get a size class; other rows say once, few or many, or leave the size out.

CDR3 DNA | CDR3 protein | D gene | clone size | V gene | CDR3 length | J gene
TGTGCCAGCAGCTCCCGACTTTCTACCACCGGGGAGCTGTTTTTT | CASSSRLSTTGELFF | NA | NA | TRBV9 | 15 | TRBJ2-2
TGTGCCAGCAGTAGAAGCTTTGCTAATGAAAAACTGTTTTTT | CASSRSFANEKLFF | NA | NA | TRBV27 | 14 | TRBJ1-4
TGTGCCAGCAGCCCGATAGACGGGTTGTGGGCTGAAGCTTTCTTT | CASSPIDGLWAEAFF | NA | NA | TRBV7-2 | 15 | TRBJ1-1
TGTGCCAGCAGCAAGGATGCTCGGACAGGGTTCAATGAGCAGTTCTTC | CASSKDARTGFNEQFF | TRBD1 | NA | TRBV5-4 | 16 | TRBJ2-1
TGCGCCAGCAGCTCCGGGACTAGCGGGGAAGAGACCCAGTACTTC | CASSSGTSGEETQYF | TRBD2 | NA | TRBV5-1 | 15 | TRBJ2-5
TGTGCCAGCTCACGTCTAGCGGACTACAATGAGCAGTTCTTC | CASSRLADYNEQFF | TRBD2 | NA | TRBV18 | 14 | TRBJ2-1
TGTGCCAGCAGCCAAGGACTGATCACAGATACGCAGTATTTT | CASSQGLITDTQYF | NA | NA | TRBV5-4 | 14 | TRBJ2-3
TGCGCCAGCAGCCAAGAAGTTTTTGAGGACAGGGGAAATGGCTACACCTTC | CASSQEVFEDRGNGYTF | TRBD1 | NA | TRBV4-3 | 17 | TRBJ1-2
TGTGCCAGCAGCGAACAGGGGGCGTATGAAAAACTGTTTTTT | CASSEQGAYEKLFF | TRBD1 | NA | TRBV3-1/TRBV3-2 | 14 | TRBJ1-4
TGTGCCAGCAGTGACTCGAGGTCAGGGGACTATGGCTACACCTTC | CASSDSRSGDYGYTF | NA | NA | TRBV6-4 | 15 | TRBJ1-2
TGTGCCAGCAGTGAGACGGGGGGTCTCCGAGATACGCAGTATTTT | CASSETGGLRDTQYF | TRBD2 | NA | TRBV6-4 | 15 | TRBJ2-3
TGTGCCAGCAGTGACACAGGGGGCGCGAGGTACAATGAGCAGTTCTTC | CASSDTGGARYNEQFF | TRBD1 | once | TRBV2 | 16 | TRBJ2-1
TGTGCTAGTGGTTTAGGCGGGGGCTCCTACGAGCAGTACTTC | CASGLGGGSYEQYF | TRBD2 | NA | TRBV12-5 | 14 | TRBJ2-7
TGTGCCAGCAGCTTAGGAGGGTATGGCTACACCTTC | CASSLGGYGYTF | NA | NA | TRBV5-6 | 12 | TRBJ1-2
TGTGCCAGCAGAAAACAGGGACCGAACACTGAAGCTTTCTTT | CASRKQGPNTEAFF | NA | once | TRBV27 | 14 | TRBJ1-1
TGTGCCAGCTCACCCCGGGGAAGGGTGGATGGCTACACCTTC | CASSPRGRVDGYTF | NA | NA | TRBV18 | 14 | TRBJ1-2
TGTGCCAGCCACCGACAGGGTGGTCAGCCCCAGCATTTT | CASHRQGGQPQHF | TRBD1 | NA | TRBV6-5 | 13 | TRBJ1-5
TGTGCCAGCAGTTCCGGGGGACAGGGGGCGAACGGGATTCGTAATGAGCAGTTCTTC | CASSSGGQGANGIRNEQFF | TRBD1 | NA | TRBV28 | 19 | TRBJ2-1
TGTGCCAGCTCACTCCGGACAGCGCAAGAGACCCAGTACTTC | CASSLRTAQETQYF | NA | NA | TRBV18 | 14 | TRBJ2-5
TGTGCCAGCAGCTTAGCAGGGGGAGCCAAAAACATTCAGTACTTC | CASSLAGGAKNIQYF | NA | NA | TRBV7-8 | 15 | TRBJ2-4